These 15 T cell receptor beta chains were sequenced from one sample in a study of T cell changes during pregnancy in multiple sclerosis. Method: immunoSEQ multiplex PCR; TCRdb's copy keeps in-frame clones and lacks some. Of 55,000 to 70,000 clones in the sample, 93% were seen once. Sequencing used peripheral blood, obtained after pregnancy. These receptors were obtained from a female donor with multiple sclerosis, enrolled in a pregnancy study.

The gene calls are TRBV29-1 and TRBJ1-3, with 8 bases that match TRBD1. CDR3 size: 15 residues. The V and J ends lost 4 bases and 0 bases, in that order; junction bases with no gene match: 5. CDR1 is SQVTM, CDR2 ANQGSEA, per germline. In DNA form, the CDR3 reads TGCAGCGTTGGGGGGGACAGGTTCTCTGGAAACACCATATATTTT. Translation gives CSVGGDRFSGNTIYF. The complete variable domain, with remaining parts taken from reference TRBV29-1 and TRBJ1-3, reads SAVISQKPSRDICQRGTSLTIQCQVDSQVTMMFWYRQQPGQSLTLIATANQGSEATYESGFVIDKFPISRPNLTFSTLTVSNMSPEDSSIYLCSVGGDRFSGNTIYFGEGSWLTVV.

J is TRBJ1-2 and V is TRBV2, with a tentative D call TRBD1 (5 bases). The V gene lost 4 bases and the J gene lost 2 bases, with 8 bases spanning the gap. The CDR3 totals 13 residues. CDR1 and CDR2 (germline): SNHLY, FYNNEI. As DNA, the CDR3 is TGTGCCAGCAGTGCCGACAGCAACTATGGCTACACCTTC. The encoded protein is CASSADSNYGYTF. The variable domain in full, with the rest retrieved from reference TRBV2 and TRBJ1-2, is EPEVTQTPSHQVTQMGQEVILRCVPISNHLYFYWYRQILGQKVEFLVSFYNNEISEKSEIFDDQFSVERPDGSNFTLKIRSTKLEDSAMYFCASSADSNYGYTFGSGTRLTVV.

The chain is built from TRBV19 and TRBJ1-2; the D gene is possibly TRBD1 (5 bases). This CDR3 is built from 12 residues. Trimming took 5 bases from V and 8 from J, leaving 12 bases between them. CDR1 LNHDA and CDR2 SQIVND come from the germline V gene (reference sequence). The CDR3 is CASSRARGGYTF. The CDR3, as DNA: TGTGCCAGTAGTCGGGCGCGGGGCGGCTACACCTTC.

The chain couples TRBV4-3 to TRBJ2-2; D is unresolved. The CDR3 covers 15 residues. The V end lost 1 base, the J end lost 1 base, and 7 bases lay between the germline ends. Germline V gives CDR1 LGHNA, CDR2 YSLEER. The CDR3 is CASSQGPGNTGELFF. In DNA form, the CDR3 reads TGCGCCAGCAGCCAAGGCCCAGGGAACACCGGGGAGCTGTTTTTT.

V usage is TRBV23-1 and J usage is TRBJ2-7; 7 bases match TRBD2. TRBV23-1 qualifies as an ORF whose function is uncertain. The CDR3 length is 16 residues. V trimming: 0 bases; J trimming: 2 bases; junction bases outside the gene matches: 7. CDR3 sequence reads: CASSQSTAGLAYEQYF. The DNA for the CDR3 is TGCGCCAGCAGTCAATCGACGGCAGGACTAGCCTACGAGCAGTACTTC.

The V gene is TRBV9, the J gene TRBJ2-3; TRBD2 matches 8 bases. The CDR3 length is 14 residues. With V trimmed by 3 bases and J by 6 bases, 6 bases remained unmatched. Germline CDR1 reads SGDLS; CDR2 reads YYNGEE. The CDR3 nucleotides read TGTGCCAGCAGCGCCGGGGGGGGCGCCGATACGCAGTATTTT. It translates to CASSAGGGADTQYF. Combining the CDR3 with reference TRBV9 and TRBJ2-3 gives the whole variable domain DSGVTQTPKHLITATGQRVTLRCSPRSGDLSVYWYQQSLDQGLQFLIQYYNGEERAKGNILERFSAQQFPDLHSELNLSSLELGDSALYFCASSAGGGADTQYFGPGTRLTVL.

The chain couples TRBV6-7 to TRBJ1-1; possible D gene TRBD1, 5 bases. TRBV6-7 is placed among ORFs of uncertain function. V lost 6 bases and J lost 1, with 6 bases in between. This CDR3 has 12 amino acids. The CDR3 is CASRGPNTEAFF. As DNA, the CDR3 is TGTGCCAGCAGGGGGCCGAACACTGAAGCTTTCTTT.

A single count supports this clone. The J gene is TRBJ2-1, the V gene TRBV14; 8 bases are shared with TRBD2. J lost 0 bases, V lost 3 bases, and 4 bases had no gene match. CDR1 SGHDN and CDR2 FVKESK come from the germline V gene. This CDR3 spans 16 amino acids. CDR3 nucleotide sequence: TGTGCCAGCAGCCATTTGGCGGGGGGCTCCTACAATGAGCAGTTCTTC. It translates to CASSHLAGGSYNEQFF.

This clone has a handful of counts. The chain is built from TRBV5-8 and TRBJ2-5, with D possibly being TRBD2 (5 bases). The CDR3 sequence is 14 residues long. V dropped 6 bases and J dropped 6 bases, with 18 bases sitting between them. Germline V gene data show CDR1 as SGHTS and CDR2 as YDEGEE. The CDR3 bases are TGTGCCAGCACCTCCACTAGTAATCGTAAGACCCAGTACTTC. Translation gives CASTSTSNRKTQYF.

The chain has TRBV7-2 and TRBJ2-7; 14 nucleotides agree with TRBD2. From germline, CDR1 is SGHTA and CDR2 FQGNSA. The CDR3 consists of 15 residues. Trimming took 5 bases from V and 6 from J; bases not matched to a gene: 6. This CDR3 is CASSLQGLAGVEQYF. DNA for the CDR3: TGTGCCAGCAGCCTACAGGGACTAGCGGGAGTCGAGCAGTACTTC.

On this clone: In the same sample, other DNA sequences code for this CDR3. The CDR3, as DNA: TGTGCCAGCAGCTTGGGACTAGCGGGCACCTACAATGAGCAGTTCTTC. Amino acids: CASSLGLAGTYNEQFF. The chain links TRBV5-4 to TRBJ2-1; TRBD2 aligns across 10 bases. Germline loops: CDR1 SGHNT, CDR2 YYREEE (reference sequence). CDR3 length: 16 residues. V was clipped by 0 bases and J by 2 bases; unmatched bases: 2.

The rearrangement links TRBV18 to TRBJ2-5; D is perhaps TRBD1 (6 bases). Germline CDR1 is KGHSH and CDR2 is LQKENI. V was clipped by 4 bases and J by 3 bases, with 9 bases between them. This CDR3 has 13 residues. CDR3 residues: CASSLRDKETQYF. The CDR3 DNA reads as TGTGCCAGCTCACTACGGGACAAAGAGACCCAGTACTTC.

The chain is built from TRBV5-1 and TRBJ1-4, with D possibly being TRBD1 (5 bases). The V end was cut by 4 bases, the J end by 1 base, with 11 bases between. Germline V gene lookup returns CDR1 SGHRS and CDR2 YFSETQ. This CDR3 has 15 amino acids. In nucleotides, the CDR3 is TGCGCCAGCAGCGCGACAGAAGGAACTAATGAAAAACTGTTTTTT. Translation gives CASSATEGTNEKLFF.

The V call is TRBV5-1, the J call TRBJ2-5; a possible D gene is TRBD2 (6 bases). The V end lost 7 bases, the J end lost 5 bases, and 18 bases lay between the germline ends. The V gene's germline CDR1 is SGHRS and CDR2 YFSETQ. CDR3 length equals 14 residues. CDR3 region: CASRVDGSYETQYF. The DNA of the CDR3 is TGCGCCAGCCGGGTGGACGGGAGTTATGAGACCCAGTACTTC.

The CDR3 loop reads CAWGTIRYSYNEQFF. The DNA of the CDR3 is TGTGCCTGGGGGACTATTCGATACTCCTACAATGAGCAGTTCTTC. The gene calls are TRBV30 and TRBJ2-1; 7 bases are a match to TRBD2. CDR1 and CDR2 (germline): GTSNPN, SVGIG (reference sequence). V lost 5 bases, J lost 0 bases, and 7 bases stayed unmatched. The CDR3 consists of 15 residues.